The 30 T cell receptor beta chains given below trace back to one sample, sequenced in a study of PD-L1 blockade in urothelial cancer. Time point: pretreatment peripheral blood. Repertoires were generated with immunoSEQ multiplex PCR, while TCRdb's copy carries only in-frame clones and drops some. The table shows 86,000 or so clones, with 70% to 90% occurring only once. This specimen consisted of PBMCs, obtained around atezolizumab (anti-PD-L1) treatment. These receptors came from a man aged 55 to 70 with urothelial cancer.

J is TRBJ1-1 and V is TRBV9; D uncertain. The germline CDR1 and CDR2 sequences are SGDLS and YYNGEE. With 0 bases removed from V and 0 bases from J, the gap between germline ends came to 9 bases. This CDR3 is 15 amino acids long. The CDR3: CASSVDSSMNTEAFF. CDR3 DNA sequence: TGTGCCAGCAGCGTAGACAGCTCGATGAACACTGAAGCTTTCTTT.

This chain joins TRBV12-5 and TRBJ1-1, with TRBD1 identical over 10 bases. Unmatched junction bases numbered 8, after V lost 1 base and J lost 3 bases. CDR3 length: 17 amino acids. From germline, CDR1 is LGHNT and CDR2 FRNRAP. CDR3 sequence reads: CASGLELGQGFDTEAFF. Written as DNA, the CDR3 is TGTGCTAGTGGTTTGGAATTGGGACAGGGGTTTGACACTGAAGCTTTCTTT. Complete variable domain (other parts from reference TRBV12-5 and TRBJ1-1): DARVTQTPRHKVTEMGQEVTMRCQPILGHNTVFWYRQTMMQGLELLAYFRNRAPLDDSGMPKDRFSAEMPDATLATLKIQPSEPRDSAVYFCASGLELGQGFDTEAFFGQGTRLTVV.

The CDR3 spells CASSLYTDTQYF. The CDR3 region has the DNA TGTGCCAGCAGCCTGTACACAGATACGCAGTATTTT. The chain joins TRBV7-2 to TRBJ2-3; D uncertain. Germline V gene sequence: CDR1 SGHTA, CDR2 FQGNSA. Trimming left V 5 bases short and J 2 bases short, with 5 bases between. There are 12 residues in the CDR3.

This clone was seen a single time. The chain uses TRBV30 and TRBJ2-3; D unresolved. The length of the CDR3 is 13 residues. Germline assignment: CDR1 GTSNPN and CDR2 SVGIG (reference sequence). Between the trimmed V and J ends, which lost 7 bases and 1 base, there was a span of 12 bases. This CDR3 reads CASFRPGTDTQYF. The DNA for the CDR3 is TGTGCCTCGTTCCGCCCAGGCACAGATACGCAGTATTTT.

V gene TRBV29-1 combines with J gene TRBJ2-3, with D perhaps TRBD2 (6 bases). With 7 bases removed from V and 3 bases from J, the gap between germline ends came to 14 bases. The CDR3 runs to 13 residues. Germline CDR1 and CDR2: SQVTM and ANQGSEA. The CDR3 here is CSAGRDATDTQYF. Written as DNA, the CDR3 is TGCAGCGCCGGGCGGGACGCAACAGATACGCAGTATTTT.

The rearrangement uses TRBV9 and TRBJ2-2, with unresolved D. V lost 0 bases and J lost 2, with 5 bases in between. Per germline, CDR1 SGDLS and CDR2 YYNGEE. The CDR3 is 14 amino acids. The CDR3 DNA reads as TGTGCCAGCAGCGTAGCCGGTAACACCGGGGAGCTGTTTTTT. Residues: CASSVAGNTGELFF.

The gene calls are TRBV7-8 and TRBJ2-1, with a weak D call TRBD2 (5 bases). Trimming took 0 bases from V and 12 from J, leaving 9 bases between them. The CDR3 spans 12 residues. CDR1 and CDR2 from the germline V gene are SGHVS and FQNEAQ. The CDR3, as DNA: TGTGCCAGCAGCTTAGCGCGGGTAGGGCAGTTCTTC. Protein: CASSLARVGQFF.

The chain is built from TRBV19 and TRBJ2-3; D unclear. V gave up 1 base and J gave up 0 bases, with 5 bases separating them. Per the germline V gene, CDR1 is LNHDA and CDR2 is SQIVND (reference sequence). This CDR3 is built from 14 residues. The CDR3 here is CASSIGASTDTQYF. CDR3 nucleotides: TGTGCCAGTAGTATAGGGGCCAGCACAGATACGCAGTATTTT.

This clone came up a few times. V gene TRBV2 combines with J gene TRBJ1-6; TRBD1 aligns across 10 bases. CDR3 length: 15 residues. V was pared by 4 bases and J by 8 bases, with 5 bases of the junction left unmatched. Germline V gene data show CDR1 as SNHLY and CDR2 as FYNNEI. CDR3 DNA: TGTGCCAGCAGTGTACGGGACAGGGGTGATTCACCCCTCCACTTT. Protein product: CASSVRDRGDSPLHF.

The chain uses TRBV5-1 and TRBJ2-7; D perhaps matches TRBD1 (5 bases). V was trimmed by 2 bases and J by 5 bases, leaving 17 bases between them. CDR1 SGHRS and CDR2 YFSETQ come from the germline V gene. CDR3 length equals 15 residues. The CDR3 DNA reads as TGCGCCAGCAGCTTTGGGGTCATACAGGCTGACGAGCAGTACTTC. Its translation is CASSFGVIQADEQYF.

As DNA, the CDR3 is TGTGCCTGGAGTCAGGGAGGCTCTGGGGCCAACGTCCTGACTTTC. This codes for CAWSQGGSGANVLTF. The V and J genes are TRBV30 and TRBJ2-6; a weak D match, TRBD2 (6 bases). V dropped 2 bases and J dropped 0 bases, with 8 bases sitting between them. CDR3 size: 15 residues. CDR1 is GTSNPN, CDR2 SVGIG, per germline (reference sequence).

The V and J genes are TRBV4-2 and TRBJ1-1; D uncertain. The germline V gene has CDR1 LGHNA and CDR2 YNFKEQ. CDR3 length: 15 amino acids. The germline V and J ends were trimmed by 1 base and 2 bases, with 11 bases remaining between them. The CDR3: CASSQAEQTNTEAFF. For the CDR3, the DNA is TGTGCCAGCAGCCAAGCTGAGCAGACAAACACTGAAGCTTTCTTT.

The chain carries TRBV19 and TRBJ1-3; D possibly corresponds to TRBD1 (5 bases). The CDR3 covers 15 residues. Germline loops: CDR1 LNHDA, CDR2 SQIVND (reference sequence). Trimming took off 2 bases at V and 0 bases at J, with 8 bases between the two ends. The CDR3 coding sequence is TGTGCCAGTAGTATATGGGGCAGCTCTGGAAACACCATATATTTT. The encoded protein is CASSIWGSSGNTIYF.

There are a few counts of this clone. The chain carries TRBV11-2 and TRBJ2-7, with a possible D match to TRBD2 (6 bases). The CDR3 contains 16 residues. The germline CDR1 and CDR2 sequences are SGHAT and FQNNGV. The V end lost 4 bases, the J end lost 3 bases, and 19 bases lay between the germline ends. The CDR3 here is CASSYLGGRTSYEQYF. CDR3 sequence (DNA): TGTGCCAGCAGCTACCTAGGTGGGAGGACGAGCTACGAGCAGTACTTC.

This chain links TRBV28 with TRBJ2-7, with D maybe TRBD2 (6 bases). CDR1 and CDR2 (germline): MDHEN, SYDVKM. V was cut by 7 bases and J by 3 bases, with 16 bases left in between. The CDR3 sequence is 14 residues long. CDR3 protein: CASTYLGGVYEQYF. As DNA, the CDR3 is TGTGCCAGCACATACCTGGGCGGGGTCTACGAGCAGTACTTC. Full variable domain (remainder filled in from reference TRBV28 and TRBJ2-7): DVKVTQSSRYLVKRTGEKVFLECVQDMDHENMFWYRQDPGLGLRLIYFSYDVKMKEKGDIPEGYSVSREKKERFSLILESASTNQTSMYLCASTYLGGVYEQYFGPGTRLTVT.

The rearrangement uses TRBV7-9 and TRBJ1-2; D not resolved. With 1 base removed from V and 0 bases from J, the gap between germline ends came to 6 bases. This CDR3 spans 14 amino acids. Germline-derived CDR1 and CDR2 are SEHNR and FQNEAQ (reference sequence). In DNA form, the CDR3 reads TGTGCCAGCAGCTTAGAAGGAGCTAACTATGGCTACACCTTC. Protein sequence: CASSLEGANYGYTF.

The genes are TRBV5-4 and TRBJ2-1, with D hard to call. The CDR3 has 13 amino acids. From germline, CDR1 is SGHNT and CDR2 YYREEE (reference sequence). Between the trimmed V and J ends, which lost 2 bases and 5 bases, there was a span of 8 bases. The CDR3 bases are TGTGCCAGCAGCTTTGACTGGAACAATGAGCAGTTCTTC. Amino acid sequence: CASSFDWNNEQFF.

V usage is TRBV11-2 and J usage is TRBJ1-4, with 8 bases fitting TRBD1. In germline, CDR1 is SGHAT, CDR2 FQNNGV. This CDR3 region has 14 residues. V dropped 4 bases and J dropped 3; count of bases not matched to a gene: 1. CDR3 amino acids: CASSSGGPNEKLFF. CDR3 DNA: TGTGCCAGCAGCTCAGGGGGCCCTAATGAAAAACTGTTTTTT.

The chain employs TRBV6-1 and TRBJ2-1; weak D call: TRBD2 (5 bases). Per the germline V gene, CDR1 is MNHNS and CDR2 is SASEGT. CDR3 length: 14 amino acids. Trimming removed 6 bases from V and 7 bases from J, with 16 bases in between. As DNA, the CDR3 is TGTGCCAGCAGCCAAATGGGAGTACGAAATGAGCAGTTCTTC. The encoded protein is CASSQMGVRNEQFF.

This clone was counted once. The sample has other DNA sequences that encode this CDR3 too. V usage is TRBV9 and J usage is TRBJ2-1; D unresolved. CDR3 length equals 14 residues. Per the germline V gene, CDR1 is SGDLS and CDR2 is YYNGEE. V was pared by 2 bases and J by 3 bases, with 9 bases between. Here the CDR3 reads CASSVSGSYNEQFF. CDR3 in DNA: TGTGCCAGCAGCGTGTCAGGTAGCTACAATGAGCAGTTCTTC.

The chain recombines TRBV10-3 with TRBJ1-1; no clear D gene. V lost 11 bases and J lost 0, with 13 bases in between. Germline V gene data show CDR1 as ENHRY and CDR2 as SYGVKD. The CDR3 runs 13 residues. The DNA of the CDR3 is TGTGCCCTTCAAGCGGGGTTGAACACTGAAGCTTTCTTT. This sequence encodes CALQAGLNTEAFF.

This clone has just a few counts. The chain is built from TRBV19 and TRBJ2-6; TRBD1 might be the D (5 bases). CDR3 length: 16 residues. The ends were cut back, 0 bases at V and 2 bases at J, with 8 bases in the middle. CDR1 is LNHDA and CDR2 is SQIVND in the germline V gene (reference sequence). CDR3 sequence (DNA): TGTGCCAGTAGTATAGATCGCAGGGCTGGGGCCAACGTCCTGACTTTC. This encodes CASSIDRRAGANVLTF. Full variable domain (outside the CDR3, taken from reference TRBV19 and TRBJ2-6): DGGITQSPKYLFRKEGQNVTLSCEQNLNHDAMYWYRQDPGQGLRLIYYSQIVNDFQKGDIAEGYSVSREKKESFPLTVTSAQKNPTAFYLCASSIDRRAGANVLTFGAGSRLTVL.

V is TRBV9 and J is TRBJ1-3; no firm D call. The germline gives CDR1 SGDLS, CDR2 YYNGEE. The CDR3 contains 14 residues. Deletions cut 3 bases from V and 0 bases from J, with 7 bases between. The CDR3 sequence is CASSALSSGNTIYF. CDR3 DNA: TGTGCCAGCAGCGCCTTGTCCTCTGGAAACACCATATATTTT.

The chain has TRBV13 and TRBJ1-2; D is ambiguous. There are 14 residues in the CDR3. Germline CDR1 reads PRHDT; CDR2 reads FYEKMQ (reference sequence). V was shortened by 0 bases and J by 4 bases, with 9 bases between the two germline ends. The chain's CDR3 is CASSLGVAVYGYTF. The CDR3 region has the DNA TGTGCCAGCAGCTTAGGTGTGGCAGTCTATGGCTACACCTTC.

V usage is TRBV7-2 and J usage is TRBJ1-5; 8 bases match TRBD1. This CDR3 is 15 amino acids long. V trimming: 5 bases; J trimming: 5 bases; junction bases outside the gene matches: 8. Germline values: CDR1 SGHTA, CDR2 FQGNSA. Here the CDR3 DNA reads TGTGCCAGCAGCGGCCGGACAGGGTGGGATCAGCCCCAGCATTTT. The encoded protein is CASSGRTGWDQPQHF.

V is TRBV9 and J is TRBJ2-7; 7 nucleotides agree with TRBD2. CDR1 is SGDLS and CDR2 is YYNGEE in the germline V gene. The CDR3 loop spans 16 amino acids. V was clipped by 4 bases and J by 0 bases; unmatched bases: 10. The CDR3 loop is CASSRGTSATSYEQYF. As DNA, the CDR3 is TGTGCCAGCAGCAGGGGCACTAGCGCTACCTCCTACGAGCAGTACTTC.

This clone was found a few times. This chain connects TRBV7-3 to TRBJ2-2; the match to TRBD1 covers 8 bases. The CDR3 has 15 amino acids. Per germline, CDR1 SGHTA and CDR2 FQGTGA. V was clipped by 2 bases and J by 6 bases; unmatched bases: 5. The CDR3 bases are TGTGCCAGCAGCTTACAAGGACAGGGTTCCGGGGAGCTGTTTTTT. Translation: CASSLQGQGSGELFF.

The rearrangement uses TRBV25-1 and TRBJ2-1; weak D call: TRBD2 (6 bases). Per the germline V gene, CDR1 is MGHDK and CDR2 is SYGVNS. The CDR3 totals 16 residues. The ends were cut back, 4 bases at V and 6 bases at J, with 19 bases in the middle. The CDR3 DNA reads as TGTGCCAGCAGTGTCCTCGGGGAGCCGGAGGGCAATGAGCAGTTCTTC. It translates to CASSVLGEPEGNEQFF.

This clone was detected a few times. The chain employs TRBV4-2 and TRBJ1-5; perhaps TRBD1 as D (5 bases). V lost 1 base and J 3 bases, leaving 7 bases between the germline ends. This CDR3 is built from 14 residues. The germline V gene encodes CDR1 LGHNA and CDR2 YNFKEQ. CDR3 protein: CASSQAGYNQPQHF. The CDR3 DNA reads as TGTGCCAGCAGCCAAGCAGGGTACAATCAGCCCCAGCATTTT.

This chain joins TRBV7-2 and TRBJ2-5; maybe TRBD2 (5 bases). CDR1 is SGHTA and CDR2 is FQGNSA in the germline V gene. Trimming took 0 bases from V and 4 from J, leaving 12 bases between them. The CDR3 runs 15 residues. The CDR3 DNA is TGTGCCAGCAGCTTAGCGCTCGCGGGTCGAGAGACCCAGTACTTC. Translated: CASSLALAGRETQYF.